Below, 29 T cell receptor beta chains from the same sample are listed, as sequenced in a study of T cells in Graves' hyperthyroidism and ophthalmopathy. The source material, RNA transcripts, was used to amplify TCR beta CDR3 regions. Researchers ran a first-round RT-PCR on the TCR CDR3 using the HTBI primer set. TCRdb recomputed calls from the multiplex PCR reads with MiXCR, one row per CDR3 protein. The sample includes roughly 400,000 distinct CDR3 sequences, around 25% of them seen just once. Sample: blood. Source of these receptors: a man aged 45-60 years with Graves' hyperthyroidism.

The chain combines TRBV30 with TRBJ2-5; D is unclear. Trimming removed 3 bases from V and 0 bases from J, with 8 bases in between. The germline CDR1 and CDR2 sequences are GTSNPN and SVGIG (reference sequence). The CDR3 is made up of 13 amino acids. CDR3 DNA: TGTGCCTGGAGCAGCGAGTACCAAGAGACCCAGTACTTC. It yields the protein CAWSSEYQETQYF.

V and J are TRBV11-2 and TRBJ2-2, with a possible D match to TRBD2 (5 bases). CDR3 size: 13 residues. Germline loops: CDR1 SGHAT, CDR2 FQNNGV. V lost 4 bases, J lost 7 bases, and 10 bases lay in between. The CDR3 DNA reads TGTGCCAGCAGCTCCCCCGAGGGCGGGGAGCTGTTTTTT. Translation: CASSSPEGGELFF.

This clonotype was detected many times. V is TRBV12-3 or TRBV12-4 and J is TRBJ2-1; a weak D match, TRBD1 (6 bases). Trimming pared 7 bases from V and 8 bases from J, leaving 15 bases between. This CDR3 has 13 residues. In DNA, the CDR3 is TGTGCCAGCAAACCAGGGGTAGTCGATGAGCAGTTCTTC. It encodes CASKPGVVDEQFF.

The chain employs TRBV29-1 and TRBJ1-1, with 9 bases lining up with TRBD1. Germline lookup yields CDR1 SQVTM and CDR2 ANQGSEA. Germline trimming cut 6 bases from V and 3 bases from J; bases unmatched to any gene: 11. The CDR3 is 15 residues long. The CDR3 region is CSVRDRAVADTEAFF. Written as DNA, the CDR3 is TGCAGCGTCCGGGACAGGGCTGTGGCGGACACTGAAGCTTTCTTT.

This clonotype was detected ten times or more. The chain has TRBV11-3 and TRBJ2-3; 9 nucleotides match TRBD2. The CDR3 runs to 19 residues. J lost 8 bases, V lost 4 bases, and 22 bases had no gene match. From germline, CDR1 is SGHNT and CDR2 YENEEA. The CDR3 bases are TGTGCCAGCAGCTCATCAACCGGGACTAGCCTCCACCATTTCTCTACGCAGTATTTT. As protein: CASSSSTGTSLHHFSTQYF. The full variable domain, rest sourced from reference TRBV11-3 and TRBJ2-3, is EAGVVQSPRYKIIEKKQPVAFWCNPISGHNTLYWYLQNLGQGPELLIRYENEEAVDDSQLPKDRFSAERLKGVDSTLKIQPAELGDSAVYLCASSSSTGTSLHHFSTQYFGPGTRLTVL.

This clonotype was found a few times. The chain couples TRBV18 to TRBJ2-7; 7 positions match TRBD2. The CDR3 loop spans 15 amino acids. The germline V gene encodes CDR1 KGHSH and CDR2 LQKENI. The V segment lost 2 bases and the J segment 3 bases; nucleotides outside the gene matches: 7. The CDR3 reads CASSPWEGRDYEQYF. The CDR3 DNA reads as TGTGCCAGCTCACCATGGGAGGGTAGGGACTACGAGCAGTACTTC.

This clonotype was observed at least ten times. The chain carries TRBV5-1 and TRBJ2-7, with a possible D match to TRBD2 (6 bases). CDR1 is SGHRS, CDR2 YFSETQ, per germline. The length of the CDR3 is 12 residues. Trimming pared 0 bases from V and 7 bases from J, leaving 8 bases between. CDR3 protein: CASSLAGEEQYF. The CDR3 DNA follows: TGCGCCAGCAGCTTGGCGGGGGAGGAGCAGTACTTC.

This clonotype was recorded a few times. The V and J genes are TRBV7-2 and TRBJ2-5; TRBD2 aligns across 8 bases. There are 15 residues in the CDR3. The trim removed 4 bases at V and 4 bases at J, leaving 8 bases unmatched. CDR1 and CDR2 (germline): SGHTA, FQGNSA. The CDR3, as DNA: TGTGCCAGCAGCTCGACGATAAGCGGGAGAGAGACCCAGTACTTC. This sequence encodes CASSSTISGRETQYF.

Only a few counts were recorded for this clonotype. CDR3 coding DNA: TGTGCCAGCAGTGCCGGACAGGGTGGCTACACCTTC. It is translated as CASSAGQGGYTF. The rearrangement joins TRBV2 to TRBJ1-2, with 8 bases fitting TRBD1. Germline CDR1 is SNHLY and CDR2 is FYNNEI. After removal of 4 bases from V and 7 bases from J, the junction contained 2 bases not matched to a gene. This CDR3 has 12 residues.

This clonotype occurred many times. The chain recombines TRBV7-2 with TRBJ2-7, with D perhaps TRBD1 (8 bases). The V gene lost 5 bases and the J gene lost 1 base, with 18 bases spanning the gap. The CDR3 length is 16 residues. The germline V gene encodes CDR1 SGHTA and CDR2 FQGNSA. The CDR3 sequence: CASSGGAGTGSYEQYF. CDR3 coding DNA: TGTGCCAGCAGCGGGGGGGCCGGGACAGGATCCTACGAGCAGTACTTC. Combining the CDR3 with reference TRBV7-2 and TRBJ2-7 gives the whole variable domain GAGVSQSPSNKVTEKGKDVELRCDPISGHTALYWYRQSLGQGLEFLIYFQGNSAPDKSGLPSDRFSAERTGGSVSTLTIQRTQQEDSAVYLCASSGGAGTGSYEQYFGPGTRLTVT.

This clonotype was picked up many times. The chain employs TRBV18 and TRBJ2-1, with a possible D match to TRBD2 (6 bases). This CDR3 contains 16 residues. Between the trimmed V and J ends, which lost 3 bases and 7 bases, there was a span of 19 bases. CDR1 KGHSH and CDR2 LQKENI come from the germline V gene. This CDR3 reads CASSPARDSPRNEQFF. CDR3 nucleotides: TGTGCCAGCTCACCGGCCCGGGACTCCCCTCGGAATGAGCAGTTCTTC. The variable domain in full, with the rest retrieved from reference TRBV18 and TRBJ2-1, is NAGVMQNPRHLVRRRGQEARLRCSPMKGHSHVYWYRQLPEEGLKFMVYLQKENIIDESGMPKERFSAEFPKEGPSILRIQQVVRGDSAAYFCASSPARDSPRNEQFFGPGTRLTVL.

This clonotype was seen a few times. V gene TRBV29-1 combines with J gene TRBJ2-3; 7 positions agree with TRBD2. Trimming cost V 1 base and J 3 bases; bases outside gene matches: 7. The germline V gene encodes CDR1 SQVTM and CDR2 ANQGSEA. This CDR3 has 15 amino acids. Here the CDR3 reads CSVEVGGRATDTQYF. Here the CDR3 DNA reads TGCAGCGTTGAAGTGGGAGGGCGGGCGACAGATACGCAGTATTTT.

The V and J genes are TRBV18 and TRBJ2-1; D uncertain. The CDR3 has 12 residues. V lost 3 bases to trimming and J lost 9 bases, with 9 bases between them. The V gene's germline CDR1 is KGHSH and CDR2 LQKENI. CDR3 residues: CASSPVSFEQFF. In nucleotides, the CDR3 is TGTGCCAGCTCACCGGTGTCATTTGAGCAGTTCTTC. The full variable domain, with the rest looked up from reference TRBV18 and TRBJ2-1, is NAGVMQNPRHLVRRRGQEARLRCSPMKGHSHVYWYRQLPEEGLKFMVYLQKENIIDESGMPKERFSAEFPKEGPSILRIQQVVRGDSAAYFCASSPVSFEQFFGPGTRLTVL.

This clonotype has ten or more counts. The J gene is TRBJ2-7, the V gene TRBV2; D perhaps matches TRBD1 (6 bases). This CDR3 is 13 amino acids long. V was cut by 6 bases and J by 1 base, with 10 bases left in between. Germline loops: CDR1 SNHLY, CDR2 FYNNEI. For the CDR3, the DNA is TGTGCCAGCAGGGTGGACAGATCCTACGAGCAGTACTTC. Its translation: CASRVDRSYEQYF.

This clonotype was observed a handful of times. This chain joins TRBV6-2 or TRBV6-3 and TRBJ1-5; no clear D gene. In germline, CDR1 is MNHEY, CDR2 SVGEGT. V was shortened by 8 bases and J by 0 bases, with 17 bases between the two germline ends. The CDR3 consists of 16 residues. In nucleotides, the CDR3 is TGTGCCAGCGCCCGGTCTAGAGCTTCTAGCAATCAGCCCCAGCATTTT. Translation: CASARSRASSNQPQHF.

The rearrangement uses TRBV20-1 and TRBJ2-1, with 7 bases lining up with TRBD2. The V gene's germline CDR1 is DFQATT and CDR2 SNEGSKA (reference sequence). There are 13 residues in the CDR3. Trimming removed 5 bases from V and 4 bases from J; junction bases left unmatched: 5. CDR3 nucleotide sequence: TGCAGTGCTTCCGGACTAGTTTACAATGAGCAGTTCTTC. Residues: CSASGLVYNEQFF.

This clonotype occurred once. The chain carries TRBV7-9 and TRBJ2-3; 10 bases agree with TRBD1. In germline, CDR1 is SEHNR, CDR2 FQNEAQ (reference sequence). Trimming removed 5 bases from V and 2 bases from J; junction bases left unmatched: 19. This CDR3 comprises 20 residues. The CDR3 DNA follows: TGTGCCAGCAGCCCACAACCCCGACAGGGGGCAACCTACACCACAGATACGCAGTATTTT. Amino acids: CASSPQPRQGATYTTDTQYF.

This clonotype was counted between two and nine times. CDR3 nucleotides: TGTGCCAGCAGTGACCGCGGGACGGGGAACACTGAAGCTTTCTTT. Translating gives CASSDRGTGNTEAFF. This sequence joins TRBV6-1 and TRBJ1-1; a possible D gene is TRBD1 (5 bases). Between the trimmed V and J ends, which lost 3 bases and 1 base, there was a span of 12 bases. Per the germline V gene, CDR1 is MNHNS and CDR2 is SASEGT. The CDR3 sequence is 15 residues long.

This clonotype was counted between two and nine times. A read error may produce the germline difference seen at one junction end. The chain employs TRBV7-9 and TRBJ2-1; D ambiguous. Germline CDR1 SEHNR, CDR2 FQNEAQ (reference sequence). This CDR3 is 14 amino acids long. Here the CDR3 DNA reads TGTGCCAGCACCTTAACGCCGGACCGCAATGAGCAGTTCTTC. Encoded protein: CASTLTPDRNEQFF.

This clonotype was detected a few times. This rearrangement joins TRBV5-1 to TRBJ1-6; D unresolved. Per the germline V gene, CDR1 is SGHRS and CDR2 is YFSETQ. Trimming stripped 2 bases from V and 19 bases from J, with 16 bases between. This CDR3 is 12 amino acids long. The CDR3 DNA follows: TGCGCCAGCAGCTTTGACGGCCAGTCCATACACTTT. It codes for CASSFDGQSIHF.

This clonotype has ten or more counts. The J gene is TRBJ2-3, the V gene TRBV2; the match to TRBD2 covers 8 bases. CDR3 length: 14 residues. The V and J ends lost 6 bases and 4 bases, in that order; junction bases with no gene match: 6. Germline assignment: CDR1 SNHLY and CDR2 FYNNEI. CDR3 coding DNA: TGTGCCAGCAGCAAACTAGCGGTCGCAGATACGCAGTATTTT. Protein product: CASSKLAVADTQYF.

This chain's CDR3 is CASSISLRRNNEQFF. The CDR3 DNA reads as TGTGCCAGCAGTATTTCATTGCGGAGAAACAATGAGCAGTTCTTC. The rearrangement links TRBV12-3 or TRBV12-4 to TRBJ2-1; no clear D. The V and J ends lost 5 bases and 5 bases respectively, with 16 bases between them. The CDR3 is 15 amino acids.

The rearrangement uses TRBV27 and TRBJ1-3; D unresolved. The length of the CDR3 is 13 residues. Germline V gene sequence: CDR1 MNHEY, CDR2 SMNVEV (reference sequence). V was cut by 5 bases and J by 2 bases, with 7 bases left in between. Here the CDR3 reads CASSKDPGNTIYF. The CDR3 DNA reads TGTGCCAGCAGTAAAGACCCTGGAAACACCATATATTTT.

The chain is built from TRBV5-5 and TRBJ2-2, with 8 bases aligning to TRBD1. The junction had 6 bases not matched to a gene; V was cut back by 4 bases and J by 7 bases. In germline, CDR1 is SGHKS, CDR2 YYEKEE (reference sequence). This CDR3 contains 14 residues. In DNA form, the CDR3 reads TGTGCCAGCAGCGGCAGGGGGCGCATCGGGGAGCTGTTTTTT. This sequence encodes CASSGRGRIGELFF. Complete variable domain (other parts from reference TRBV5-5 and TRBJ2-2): DAGVTQSPTHLIKTRGQQVTLRCSPISGHKSVSWYQQVLGQGPQFIFQYYEKEERGRGNFPDRFSARQFPNYSSELNVNALLLGDSALYLCASSGRGRIGELFFGEGSRLTVL.

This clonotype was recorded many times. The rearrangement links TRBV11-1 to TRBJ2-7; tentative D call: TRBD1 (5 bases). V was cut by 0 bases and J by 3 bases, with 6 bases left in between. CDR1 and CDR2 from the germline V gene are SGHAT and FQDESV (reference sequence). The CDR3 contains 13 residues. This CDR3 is CASSLAGHYEQYF. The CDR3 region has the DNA TGTGCCAGCAGCTTAGCCGGACACTACGAGCAGTACTTC.

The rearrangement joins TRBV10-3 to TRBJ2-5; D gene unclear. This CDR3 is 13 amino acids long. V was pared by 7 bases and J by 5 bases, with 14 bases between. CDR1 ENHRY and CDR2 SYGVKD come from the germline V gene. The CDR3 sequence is CAIKGISDETQYF. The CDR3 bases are TGTGCCATCAAAGGGATCTCAGACGAGACCCAGTACTTC.

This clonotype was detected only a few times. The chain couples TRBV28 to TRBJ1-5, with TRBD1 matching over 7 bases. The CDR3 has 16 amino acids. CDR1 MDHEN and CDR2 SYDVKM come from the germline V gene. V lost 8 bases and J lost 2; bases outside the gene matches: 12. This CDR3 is CASLQGGIMGNQPQHF. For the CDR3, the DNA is TGTGCCAGCCTCCAGGGGGGGATCATGGGCAATCAGCCCCAGCATTTT.

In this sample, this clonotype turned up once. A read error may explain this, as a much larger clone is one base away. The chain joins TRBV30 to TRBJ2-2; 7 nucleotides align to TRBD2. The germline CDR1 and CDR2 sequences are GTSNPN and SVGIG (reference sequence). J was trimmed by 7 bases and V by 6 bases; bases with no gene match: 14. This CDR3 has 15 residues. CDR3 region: CACSPLTGGYGELFF. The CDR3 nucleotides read TGTGCCTGCTCGCCACTAACGGGAGGTTACGGGGAGCTGTTTTTT.

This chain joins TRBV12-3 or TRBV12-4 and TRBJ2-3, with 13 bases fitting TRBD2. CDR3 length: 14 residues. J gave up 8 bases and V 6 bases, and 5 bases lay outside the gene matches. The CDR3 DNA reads TGTGCCAGCAGCTCACTAGCGGGAGGGCCTACGCAGTATTTT. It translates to CASSSLAGGPTQYF.